This is a list of T cell receptor beta chains from one sample in a study of cytomegalovirus exposure and HLA in healthy donors. Libraries were prepared by immunoSEQ multiplex PCR; TCRdb keeps only in-frame clonotypes and omits some of them. This sample yields around 90,000 clones, of which around four fifths are seen a single time; 2.7% belongs to the top ten. The sequenced sample was PBMCs. The source is a man younger than 40 in good health and CMV-seronegative. CDR3s include the opening cysteine and the closing phenylalanine or tryptophan. A D gene is named only where the DNA matches it firmly. Only part of the rows carry a size: once, few, many, or a class if the clone is expanded.

>TRBD2|TRBV14|TRBJ2-1|.|15
TGTGCCAGCAGCTCGAGCGGGGGGGCTAACAATGAGCAGTTCTTC
CASSSSGGANNEQFF
>.|TRBV5-6|TRBJ2-3|.|16
TGTGCCAGCAGACCGGGGGACCTTATGTTCGTAGATACGCAGTATTTT
CASRPGDLMFVDTQYF
>.|TRBV7-9|TRBJ2-7|.|14
TGTGCCAGCAGCTTTGAGAGGGGGAGAACCGAGCAGTACTTC
CASSFERGRTEQYF
>TRBD1|TRBV6-6|TRBJ2-7|.|16
TGTGCCAGCAGTTACTCCTCGGGACAGGGGGCCTACGAGCAGTACTTC
CASSYSSGQGAYEQYF
>TRBD2|TRBV18|TRBJ2-3|few|16
TGTGCCAGCTCACCCATTAGCGGGGGGAGCACAGATACGCAGTATTTT
CASSPISGGSTDTQYF
>.|TRBV5-1|TRBJ2-7|.|15
TGCGCCAGCAGCTTGGGAGACAGGAGCTCCTACGAGCAGTACTTC
CASSLGDRSSYEQYF
>TRBD1|TRBV7-6|TRBJ2-1|.|15
TGTGCCAGCAGCTTAGCGGCAGGGGGTTGGAATGAGCAGTTCTTC
CASSLAAGGWNEQFF
>.|TRBV2|TRBJ2-7|once|12
TGTGCCAGCAGTGACTCAGGCTACGAGCAGTACTTC
CASSDSGYEQYF
>.|TRBV25-1|TRBJ2-7|.|14
TGTGCCAGCAGTAGGGGCCTGGGGAACTACGAGCAGTACTTC
CASSRGLGNYEQYF
>.|TRBV27|TRBJ1-1|once|14
TGTGCCAGCAGTTTATATACGGGGAACACTGAAGCTTTCTTT
CASSLYTGNTEAFF
>TRBD1|TRBV18|TRBJ1-4|.|19
TGTGCCAGCTCTCCTCGGACAGGGGGCGCCGACGCAACTAATGAAAAACTGTTTTTT
CASSPRTGGADATNEKLFF
>.|TRBV6-1|TRBJ1-1|few|11
TGTGCCAGTAAGCAATACACTGAAGCTTTCTTT
CASKQYTEAFF
>.|TRBV5-1|TRBJ2-7|.|14
TGCGCCAGCAGCTTGACAGGGGAGGCCTACGAGCAGTACTTC
CASSLTGEAYEQYF
>TRBD2|TRBV18|TRBJ2-2|once|16
TGTGCCAGCTCACCGTTGGGACTAGCGGTCACCGGGGAGCTGTTTTTT
CASSPLGLAVTGELFF
>TRBD1|TRBV30|TRBJ1-2|.|13
TGTGCCTGGATCCAGGGACAGGGCTATGGCTACACCTTC
CAWIQGQGYGYTF
>TRBD1|TRBV30|TRBJ1-4|.|13
TGTGCCTGGAGTGAGACAGGGCGAGAAAAACTGTTTTTT
CAWSETGREKLFF
>.|TRBV5-8|TRBJ1-1|once|16
TGTGCCAGCAGCTTGGCCGTGGGGGCCCTAAACACTGAAGCTTTCTTT
CASSLAVGALNTEAFF
>.|TRBV14|TRBJ1-4|.|17
TGTGCCAGCAGCCAAGTCCCCCTTGGGGCGGCTAATGAAAAACTGTTTTTT
CASSQVPLGAANEKLFF
>TRBD2|TRBV28|TRBJ2-1|.|15
TGTGCCAGCAGCCCTTTCAGCGGGGTATACAATGAGCAGTTCTTC
CASSPFSGVYNEQFF
>.|TRBV12-5|TRBJ2-3|.|14
TGTGCTAGTGGTTTGCCGACACTCACAGATACGCAGTATTTT
CASGLPTLTDTQYF
>TRBD1|TRBV30|TRBJ1-2|.|16
TGTGCCTGGAGTACGGATCACACAGGGGGCTTCTATGGCTACACCTTC
CAWSTDHTGGFYGYTF
>.|TRBV7-9|TRBJ1-1|few|15
TGTGCCAGCAGCAGAGAGACAGGTTGGAGCACTGAAGCTTTCTTT
CASSRETGWSTEAFF
>.|TRBV7-9|TRBJ2-1|.|11
TGTGCCAGCAGCCCCAGTTATGAGCAGTTCTTC
CASSPSYEQFF
>TRBD1|TRBV9|TRBJ1-1|.|18
TGTGCCAGCAGCCCCCGACAGGGGAGAGGCGCATGGAACACTGAAGCTTTCTTT
CASSPRQGRGAWNTEAFF
>.|TRBV5-4|TRBJ2-2|.|16
TGTGCCAGCAGCCGAGGCTCCAAGGGGCCTACCGGGGAGCTGTTTTTT
CASSRGSKGPTGELFF
>TRBD1|TRBV6-1|TRBJ1-3|.|15
TGTGCCAGCATCCGGACAGGGACCCCTGGAAACACCATATATTTT
CASIRTGTPGNTIYF
>.|TRBV11-2|TRBJ1-4|.|17
TGTGCCAGCAGCTCGGGGACTAATGAGGGAACTAATGAAAAACTGTTTTTT
CASSSGTNEGTNEKLFF
>.|TRBV9|TRBJ2-3|.|16
TGTGCCAGCAGCGTGGTAGTGGGGGGGCCCACAGATACGCAGTATTTT
CASSVVVGGPTDTQYF
>TRBD1|TRBV6-5|TRBJ1-1|few|15
TGTGCCAGCAGTAACAGGGGTGGTCTCGCTGAGGGAGCTTTCTTT
CASSNRGGLAEGAFF
>.|TRBV6-1|TRBJ1-1|.|12
TGTGCCAGCAGTTCACGAGTGGGGGGAGCTTTCTTT
CASSSRVGGAFF
>.|TRBV30|TRBJ2-5|.|13
TGTGCCTGGGATGCTACAGGGCCGGAGACCCAGTACTTC
CAWDATGPETQYF
>TRBD1|TRBV27|TRBJ1-2|few|13
TGTGCCAGCAGTTTACAGGGGGCGAATGGCTACACCTTC
CASSLQGANGYTF
>.|TRBV9|TRBJ2-7|.|14
TGTGCCAGCAGCGTCGGCAGGGTAGCAGACGAGCAGTACTTC
CASSVGRVADEQYF
>.|TRBV5-1|TRBJ1-3|.|14
TGCGCCAGCATGAAGGGGGAATCTGGAAACACCATATATTTT
CASMKGESGNTIYF
>.|TRBV7-3|TRBJ1-1|.|15
TGTGCCAGCAGCTTAAATTGGGAGATGAACACTGAAGCTTTCTTT
CASSLNWEMNTEAFF
>TRBD1|TRBV7-7|TRBJ2-3|.|15
TGTGCTAGCAGCTTAGGGACAGGAAGCACAGATACGCAGTATTTT
CASSLGTGSTDTQYF
>TRBD1|TRBV27|TRBJ2-7|few|15
TGTGCCAGCAGTCCGGGGACAGGGGCAAACTACGAGCAGTACTTC
CASSPGTGANYEQYF
>.|TRBV7-9|TRBJ1-2|.|13
TGTGCCAGCAGCCTAGACACGGGCTATGGCTACACCTTC
CASSLDTGYGYTF
>TRBD2|TRBV10-3|TRBJ2-3|.|15
TGTGCCACCCGGCGGACTAGCGGATCCACAGATACGCAGTATTTT
CATRRTSGSTDTQYF
>.|TRBV5-1|TRBJ1-1|.|14
TGCGCCAGCAGCTACCAGGGTGGGAACACTGAAGCTTTCTTT
CASSYQGGNTEAFF
>TRBD1|TRBV9|TRBJ2-1|.|15
TGTGCCAGCAGCCCCAGACAGGGGGCGTACAATGAGCAGTTCTTC
CASSPRQGAYNEQFF
>.|TRBV6-5|TRBJ2-2|.|12
TGTGCCAGCAGTCCCGGTGTCGGGGAGCTGTTTTTT
CASSPGVGELFF
>.|TRBV5-1|TRBJ1-6|.|16
TGCGCCAGCAGCTTGGCTCAGGGAACCCTGAATTCACCCCTCCACTTT
CASSLAQGTLNSPLHF
>.|TRBV5-4|TRBJ2-3|.|14
TGTGCCAGCAGCGTACTGACTAAACTAGATACGCAGTATTTT
CASSVLTKLDTQYF
>TRBD1|TRBV27|TRBJ1-1|.|16
TGTGCCAGCAGTTCTCTCGCGGGACAGGCCATGCGTGAAGCTTTCTTT
CASSSLAGQAMREAFF
>.|TRBV7-9|TRBJ2-7|.|15
TGTGCCAGCAGCCTTGGGGCGGGGATTAGCGACGAGCAGTACTTC
CASSLGAGISDEQYF
>.|TRBV7-2|TRBJ1-5|.|13
TGTGCCAGCAGCCCCAGTCGGGTTCAGCCCCAGCATTTT
CASSPSRVQPQHF
>TRBD1|TRBV30|TRBJ1-4|few|15
TGTGCCTGGGGGGGTCCAGGGGGCTTTTATGAAAAACTGTTTTTT
CAWGGPGGFYEKLFF
>TRBD2|TRBV11-3|TRBJ2-7|.|15
TGTGCCAGCAGCTTAGACGGGGGGGTATCAGAGGAGCAGTACTTC
CASSLDGGVSEEQYF
>.|TRBV7-9|TRBJ2-7|.|15
TGTGCCAGCAGCCCCGGCCAGGGGTTCTCCTACGAGCAGTACTTC
CASSPGQGFSYEQYF
>.|TRBV2|TRBJ2-7|once|13
TGTGCCAGCTTACCAGACTACTCCTACGAGCAGTACTTC
CASLPDYSYEQYF